The clone carrying this TCR beta chain was detected ten times or more. What it binds is unknown. The time point was: patch test 2, 6 weeks after DPC sensitization. Documented treatment: therapeutic diphenylcyclopropenone sensitization with weekly scalp DPC. Each cDNA molecule in the library carried unique molecular identifiers. TCRdb re-analysed the RACE reads in MiXCR, keeping a single row per CDR3 protein. The table includes roughly 30,000 distinct CDR3 sequences, approximately 9% detected once. These data are taken from a study of human T cells and chemical hapten exposure. Notes on the study in general: Donors had alopecia, so their immune response may differ from healthy people's.

The CDR3 contains 17 residues. Unmatched junction bases numbered 5, after V lost 1 base and J lost 2 bases. Germline lookup yields CDR1 SEHNR and CDR2 FQNEAQ (reference sequence). This chain uses TRBV7-9 with TRBJ1-5; 10 bases line up with TRBD1. The sequence derives from a man aged 25 to 40 with alopecia areata. Some clones in this sample may be carry-over from other donors' samples. The source material was whole blood, sampled in connection with sensitization to the hapten diphenylcyclopropenone (DPC). CDR3 sequence reads: CASSLGTGTGGNQPQHF. The CDR3 coding sequence is TGTGCCAGCAGCTTAGGTACAGGGACAGGGGGCAATCAGCCCCAGCATTTT. The full variable domain, with the rest looked up from reference TRBV7-9 and TRBJ1-5, is DTGVSQNPRHKITKRGQNVTFRCDPISEHNRLYWYRQTLGQGPEFLTYFQNEAQLEKSRLLSDRFSAERPKGSFSTLEIQRTEQGDSAMYLCASSLGTGTGGNQPQHFGDGTRLSIL.